This T cell receptor (beta chain) derives from a study of blood T cells in healthy people across ages. The CDR3 is 14 residues long. With 5 bases removed from V and 11 bases from J, the gap between germline ends came to 21 bases. Note on this clonotype: Its antigen is currently unknown. A much larger clone differs by one base, so this may be a read error.

Study observations and caveats: Diversity was higher, and naive CD4+ cells more numerous, in long-lived donors than in aged donors.

With a J-beta primer mix and a sample-barcoded 5' primer, a second PCR ran 7 to 11 cycles. Each cDNA was tagged by a template-switch adaptor containing 12 random nucleotides. Each CDR3 protein is one row after TCRdb ran MiXCR on the 5' RACE reads. Of about 1.4 million distinct CDR3 sequences listed, 45% to 70% are singletons. The sample was blood. The source is a man aged 18 to 35 in good health. The chain has TRBV12-3 or TRBV12-4 and TRBJ2-5; D ambiguous. Written as DNA, the CDR3 is TGTGCCAGCAGTCGCAAAGGAGTTTGGAGCGTGCAGTACTTC. It specifies CASSRKGVWSVQYF.